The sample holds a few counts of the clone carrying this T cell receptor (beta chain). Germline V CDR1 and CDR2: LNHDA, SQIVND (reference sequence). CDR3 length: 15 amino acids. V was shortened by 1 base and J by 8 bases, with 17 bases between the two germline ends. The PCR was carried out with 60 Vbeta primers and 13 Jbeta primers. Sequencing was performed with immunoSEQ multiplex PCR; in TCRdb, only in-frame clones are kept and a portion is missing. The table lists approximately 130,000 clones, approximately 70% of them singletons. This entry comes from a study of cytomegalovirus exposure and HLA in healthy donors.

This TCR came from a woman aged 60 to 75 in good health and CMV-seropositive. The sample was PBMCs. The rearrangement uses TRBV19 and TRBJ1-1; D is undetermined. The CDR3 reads CASSIGFAGEGEAFF. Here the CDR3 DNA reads TGTGCCAGTAGTATAGGCTTCGCCGGGGAGGGCGAAGCTTTCTTT.